This TCR beta chain was identified in a study of blood T cell repertoires in COVID-19. Overall study: The origin of the acute and convalescent COVID-19 samples was the United States, Italy and Spain. From T cells, B-cell-depleted T cells, or PBMCs came the material, which was cDNA or gDNA.

Original data processing: Reference gene primer amplification gave estimated nucleated cell counts. Using immunoSEQ multiplex PCR, the repertoire was profiled, and TCRdb retains in-frame clones only, with some absent. That table gives V, J and clone size, and the DNA gave D and trimming. In the table there are some 97,000 clones, roughly 84% of which are singletons. The CDR3 consists of 13 residues. Germline trimming cut 4 bases from V and 6 bases from J; bases unmatched to any gene: 3. This clone showed up just a few times. This CDR3 is also generated by other DNA sequences in the sample. Material: peripheral blood. The V and J genes are TRBV12-3 or TRBV12-4 and TRBJ1-5; 7 bases align to TRBD1. The receptor's source is a human donor in a cohort sampled during active COVID-19. The chain's CDR3 is CASSWRQGQPQHF. CDR3 bases: TGTGCCAGCAGTTGGAGACAGGGTCAGCCCCAGCATTTT.